A single sample gave rise to the 11 T cell receptor beta chains below, sequenced in a study of cytomegalovirus exposure and HLA in healthy donors. The primer mix had 60 Vbeta and 13 Jbeta primers. Method: immunoSEQ multiplex PCR; TCRdb's copy keeps in-frame clones and lacks some. The profile covers around 140,000 clones, with roughly 80% appearing a single time and around 4.4% taken by the ten largest. Sequencing input: PBMCs. These receptors all stem from a man aged 40-49 years in good health and CMV-seronegative.

The V and J genes are TRBV6-5 and TRBJ1-1, with a weak D call TRBD1 (5 bases). The CDR3 sequence is 16 residues long. V lost 2 bases and J 0 bases, leaving 13 bases between the germline ends. The V gene's germline CDR1 is MNHEY and CDR2 SVGAGI. The CDR3 DNA reads as TGTGCCAGCAGTTACGACAGAAGTCCCTTGAACACTGAAGCTTTCTTT. Amino acid sequence: CASSYDRSPLNTEAFF.

This clone was seen more than once but under ten times. This rearrangement joins TRBV28 to TRBJ2-3; D might be TRBD2 (6 bases). This CDR3 contains 15 residues. From germline, CDR1 is MDHEN and CDR2 SYDVKM. The V and J ends lost 10 bases and 0 bases respectively, with 17 bases between them. CDR3 sequence (DNA): TGTGCCACCTTGAATAGCGGTTACAGCACAGATACGCAGTATTTT. It yields the protein CATLNSGYSTDTQYF.

The rearrangement joins TRBV7-9 to TRBJ2-3; D is ambiguous. Deletions cut 5 bases from V and 0 bases from J, with 9 bases between. Germline V gene sequence: CDR1 SEHNR, CDR2 FQNEAQ (reference sequence). CDR3 length equals 14 residues. CDR3: CASSPVISTDTQYF. CDR3 nucleotides: TGTGCCAGCAGCCCAGTAATAAGCACAGATACGCAGTATTTT.

The chain is built from TRBV5-8 and TRBJ1-1; TRBD1 matches at 11 bases. The junction had 6 bases not matched to a gene; V was cut back by 4 bases and J by 4 bases. This CDR3 has 15 residues. Germline assignment: CDR1 SGHTS and CDR2 YDEGEE. The CDR3 is CASSADRGQGTEAFF. The CDR3 region has the DNA TGTGCCAGCAGCGCGGACAGGGGGCAGGGCACTGAAGCTTTCTTT. Together with reference TRBV5-8 and TRBJ1-1, the CDR3 gives the full variable domain: EAGVTQSPTHLIKTRGQQATLRCSPISGHTSVYWYQQALGLGLQFLLWYDEGEERNRGNFPPRFSGRQFPNYSSELNVNALELEDSALYLCASSADRGQGTEAFFGQGTRLTVV.

The CDR3: CATRGTPEQYF. As DNA, the CDR3 is TGTGCCACTCGCGGGACTCCCGAGCAGTACTTC. The V and J genes are TRBV28 and TRBJ2-7, with a tentative D call TRBD2 (6 bases). V lost 10 bases, J lost 6 bases, and 13 bases lay in between. The CDR3 has 11 amino acids. CDR1 MDHEN and CDR2 SYDVKM come from the germline V gene.

This chain joins TRBV19 and TRBJ1-2; D is ambiguous. This CDR3 contains 14 residues. CDR1 and CDR2 (germline): LNHDA, SQIVND (reference sequence). Deletions cut 3 bases from V and 5 bases from J, with 13 bases between. CDR3 sequence reads: CASSMGQRGYGYTF. As DNA, the CDR3 is TGTGCCAGTAGTATGGGTCAGAGAGGGTATGGCTACACCTTC.

This chain connects TRBV27 to TRBJ2-5; 13 bases line up with TRBD2. Germline CDR1 and CDR2: MNHEY and SMNVEV (reference sequence). Trimming at V came to 5 bases and at J to 5 bases, leaving 14 bases not matched to a gene. This CDR3 region has 18 residues. The CDR3: CASSPQRTSGGPLETQYF. CDR3 DNA sequence: TGTGCCAGCAGTCCGCAACGGACTAGCGGGGGCCCGTTGGAGACCCAGTACTTC.

This clone appeared a single time. The chain recombines TRBV9 with TRBJ1-4; TRBD1 aligns across 8 bases. Per germline, CDR1 SGDLS and CDR2 YYNGEE. V lost 2 bases and J lost 8; bases outside the gene matches: 8. The CDR3 consists of 15 residues. The CDR3 is CASSVLGQGFEKLFF. The CDR3 DNA is TGTGCCAGCAGCGTCCTCGGACAGGGTTTCGAAAAACTGTTTTTT.

In its sample, this clone was seen a few times. The chain couples TRBV6-5 to TRBJ1-5, with D unresolved. Trimming removed 6 bases at V and 1 base at J, with 4 bases between. This CDR3 is built from 12 residues. CDR1 and CDR2 (germline): MNHEY, SVGAGI. This CDR3 reads CASRQSNQPQHF. DNA of the CDR3: TGTGCCAGCAGACAGAGCAATCAGCCCCAGCATTTT.

DNA for the CDR3: TGCGCCAGCAGCCTCGGGACAGCCACAGATACGCAGTATTTT. Protein product: CASSLGTATDTQYF. The rearrangement links TRBV5-1 to TRBJ2-3; 7 bases are shared with TRBD1. Losses at the gene ends were 4 bases for V and 2 bases for J; bases not matched to a gene: 4. Per germline, CDR1 SGHRS and CDR2 YFSETQ. CDR3 size: 14 residues.

This chain joins TRBV6-1 and TRBJ2-3; TRBD1 might be the D (5 bases). The CDR3 sequence is 19 residues long. Germline V gene data show CDR1 as MNHNS and CDR2 as SASEGT. Trimming stripped 1 base from V and 2 bases from J, with 22 bases between. The CDR3 spells CASSEDPPRQTVNTDTQYF. Here the CDR3 DNA reads TGTGCCAGCAGTGAAGACCCTCCTCGACAGACGGTAAACACAGATACGCAGTATTTT.